A single sample is the source of the 28 T cell receptor beta chains below, sequenced in a study of T-cell reconstitution after alpha-beta-depleted transplantation in children. Unique molecular identifiers were used in preparing the TCRbeta library. TCRdb reprocessed the PCR reads with MiXCR, giving one entry per CDR3 protein. The sample shows 73,000 or so distinct CDR3 sequences, 4.9% of them seen only once. This specimen consisted of PBMCs, mostly from graft donor cells, obtained 180 days after TCRalphabeta/CD19-depleted stem cell transplant. Receptors originate from a boy in the first two years of life who had a stem cell transplant for acute myeloid leukemia, so the T cells may come from the graft donor.

This clonotype was recorded at least ten times. The V call is TRBV6-1, the J call TRBJ2-5; D is possibly TRBD2 (7 bases). Germline CDR1 MNHNS, CDR2 SASEGT. The V gene lost 1 base and the J gene lost 2 bases, with 20 bases spanning the gap. This CDR3 is 18 amino acids long. The CDR3 loop is CASSEEVYGGAWQETQYF. DNA for the CDR3: TGTGCCAGCAGTGAAGAAGTTTATGGGGGGGCTTGGCAAGAGACCCAGTACTTC.

This clonotype was counted at least ten times. The chain recombines TRBV11-2 with TRBJ2-5; 15 nucleotides match TRBD2. The J segment lost 4 bases and the V segment lost 1 base, leaving 7 bases of the junction unmatched. CDR3 size: 18 residues. The V gene's germline CDR1 is SGHAT and CDR2 FQNNGV. The chain's CDR3 is CASSLGRTSGGAGETQYF. In DNA, the CDR3 is TGTGCCAGCAGCTTAGGGAGGACTAGCGGGGGGGCCGGAGAGACCCAGTACTTC. The variable domain in full, with the rest retrieved from reference TRBV11-2 and TRBJ2-5, is EAGVAQSPRYKIIEKRQSVAFWCNPISGHATLYWYQQILGQGPKLLIQFQNNGVVDDSQLPKDRFSAERLKGVDSTLKIQPAKLEDSAVYLCASSLGRTSGGAGETQYFGPGTRLLVL.

In its sample, this clonotype was seen many times. This chain links TRBV5-1 with TRBJ2-7; D possibly uses TRBD1 or TRBD2 (5 bases each). The CDR3 has 16 amino acids. Germline assignment: CDR1 SGHRS and CDR2 YFSETQ. V was shortened by 2 bases and J by 0 bases, with 15 bases between the two germline ends. CDR3 nucleotide sequence: TGCGCCAGCAGCTTTTCAGGGAGCCGTCTCTCCTACGAGCAGTACTTC. It specifies CASSFSGSRLSYEQYF. Filled out from reference TRBV5-1 and TRBJ2-7, the complete variable domain reads KAGVTQTPRYLIKTRGQQVTLSCSPISGHRSVSWYQQTPGQGLQFLFEYFSETQRNKGNFPGRFSGRQFSNSRSEMNVSTLELGDSALYLCASSFSGSRLSYEQYFGPGTRLTVT.

This clonotype was seen at least ten times. V is TRBV5-1 and J is TRBJ1-4; 8 nucleotides line up with TRBD1. This CDR3 is built from 16 residues. Trimming took 4 bases from V and 7 from J; bases not matched to a gene: 12. Germline V gives CDR1 SGHRS, CDR2 YFSETQ. CDR3 in amino acids: CASSPPGGGNSEKLFF. The CDR3 DNA follows: TGCGCCAGCAGCCCCCCAGGGGGCGGGAATAGTGAAAAACTGTTTTTT.

This clonotype was seen repeatedly, ten times or more. The gene calls are TRBV23-1 and TRBJ1-2; D is possibly TRBD1 (5 bases). TRBV23-1 is classed as an ORF, of uncertain function. Trimming left V 1 base short and J 3 bases short, with 9 bases between. The CDR3 is 14 residues long. CDR3 residues: CASSQFGTDYGYTF. CDR3 DNA: TGCGCCAGCAGTCAATTTGGGACGGACTATGGCTACACCTTC.

Ten or more counts support this clonotype. V usage is TRBV7-9 and J usage is TRBJ2-5; 8 nucleotides align to TRBD1. Germline lookup yields CDR1 SEHNR and CDR2 FQNEAQ (reference sequence). Trimming removed 6 bases from V and 3 bases from J; junction bases left unmatched: 6. The CDR3 length is 14 residues. The CDR3 DNA is TGTGCCAGCAGATGGGCAGGGGGCGAAGAGACCCAGTACTTC. This sequence encodes CASRWAGGEETQYF.

With respect to this clonotype: Its ends do not fully match the called genes, so a read error is possible. The rearrangement links TRBV4-3 to TRBJ2-2; D is undetermined. Germline-derived CDR1 and CDR2 are LGHNA and YSLEER. This CDR3 contains 15 residues. The CDR3 protein is CASSQDGMNAGELFF. As DNA, the CDR3 is TGCGCCAGCAGCCAAGATGGGATGAACGCCGGGGAGCTGTTTTTT.

This clonotype was counted ten times or more. This chain uses TRBV4-2 with TRBJ2-3; 8 nucleotides match TRBD2. Germline V gene lookup returns CDR1 LGHNA and CDR2 YNFKEQ. The CDR3 spans 16 residues. V trimming: 5 bases; J trimming: 1 base; junction bases outside the gene matches: 8. CDR3 in amino acids: CASSSRRRGGTDTQYF. In DNA, the CDR3 is TGTGCCAGCAGCTCGAGACGGCGGGGGGGCACAGATACGCAGTATTTT.

Ten or more counts support this clonotype. V is TRBV29-1 and J is TRBJ2-3, with 9 nucleotides matching TRBD2. CDR1 is SQVTM and CDR2 is ANQGSEA in the germline V gene. The length of the CDR3 is 14 residues. The junction had 5 bases not matched to a gene; V was cut back by 4 bases and J by 3 bases. The CDR3 DNA sequence: TGCAGCGTTGCGGGGACTAGCATGACAGATACGCAGTATTTT. Protein product: CSVAGTSMTDTQYF.

This clonotype was recorded at least ten times. The CDR3 here is CSARDGQGYYEQYF. The CDR3 DNA reads as TGCAGTGCTAGAGATGGGCAGGGGTACTACGAGCAGTACTTC. The rearrangement joins TRBV20-1 to TRBJ2-7; D is possibly TRBD1 (6 bases). CDR1 and CDR2 from the germline V gene are DFQATT and SNEGSKA (reference sequence). This CDR3 contains 14 residues. With 0 bases removed from V and 3 bases from J, the gap between germline ends came to 12 bases.

This clonotype appeared many times. The chain employs TRBV5-4 and TRBJ2-1; D is unresolved. Germline V gene lookup returns CDR1 SGHNT and CDR2 YYREEE (reference sequence). This CDR3 region has 16 residues. V lost 3 bases and J 10 bases, leaving 23 bases between the germline ends. The CDR3, as DNA: TGTGCCAGCAGCTGGCCACGTGACCCTACAATGAGCGAGCAGTTCTTC. Its protein is CASSWPRDPTMSEQFF.

The table lists this clonotype with many counts. This rearrangement joins TRBV28 to TRBJ1-5, with D possibly matching TRBD1 (6 bases). Between the trimmed V and J ends, which lost 3 bases and 1 base, there was a span of 13 bases. Germline V gene data show CDR1 as MDHEN and CDR2 as SYDVKM. This CDR3 has 16 residues. CDR3 nucleotide sequence: TGTGCCAGCAGTTTCGGGGGGGCTCGAAGCAATCAGCCCCAGCATTTT. This codes for CASSFGGARSNQPQHF.

This clonotype was recorded at least ten times. V gene TRBV5-5 combines with J gene TRBJ2-4, with D uncertain. Trimming left V 4 bases short and J 2 bases short, with 13 bases between. Germline-derived CDR1 and CDR2 are SGHKS and YYEKEE (reference sequence). The CDR3 has 15 amino acids. In nucleotides, the CDR3 is TGTGCCAGCAGCCTTATCGCACAATCCAAAAACATTCAGTACTTC. Translation: CASSLIAQSKNIQYF.

This clonotype was seen ten or more times. This chain uses TRBV7-6 with TRBJ2-3, with 7 bases matching TRBD1. The CDR3 spans 14 residues. The germline V gene encodes CDR1 SGHVS and CDR2 FNYEAQ. V dropped 5 bases and J dropped 4; count of bases not matched to a gene: 6. The CDR3 nucleotides are TGTGCCAGCAGCGTGGGACAGCCACCAGATACGCAGTATTTT. Translation gives CASSVGQPPDTQYF.

This clonotype was picked up many times. This chain joins TRBV6-5 and TRBJ2-6; D gene uncertain. Trimming took 5 bases from V and 0 from J, leaving 8 bases between them. The CDR3 loop spans 15 amino acids. Germline CDR1 MNHEY, CDR2 SVGAGI. This CDR3 reads CASSPTYSGANVLTF. DNA for the CDR3: TGTGCCAGCAGTCCGACGTACTCTGGGGCCAACGTCCTGACTTTC.

This clonotype was seen ten or more times. The rearrangement links TRBV5-1 to TRBJ1-2; D unclear. The CDR3 extends over 14 amino acids. The germline gives CDR1 SGHRS, CDR2 YFSETQ. V lost 3 bases, J lost 1 base, and 10 bases lay in between. The CDR3 nucleotides read TGCGCCAGCAGCTCGGCGGTCGATAACTATGGCTACACCTTC. This encodes CASSSAVDNYGYTF.

V and J are TRBV5-4 and TRBJ2-7; D is undetermined. This CDR3 region has 12 residues. Trimming removed 3 bases at V and 2 bases at J, with 6 bases between. The V gene's germline CDR1 is SGHNT and CDR2 YYREEE (reference sequence). The CDR3 protein is CASSSGAYEQYF. The CDR3 DNA reads as TGTGCCAGCAGCTCCGGCGCCTACGAGCAGTACTTC.

This clonotype was seen repeatedly, ten times or more. This rearrangement joins TRBV4-3 to TRBJ2-1, with TRBD2 as a possible D gene (7 bases). V lost 0 bases and J 8 bases, leaving 14 bases between the germline ends. CDR3 length equals 15 residues. Germline V lookup: CDR1 LGHNA, CDR2 YSLEER. CDR3 coding DNA: TGCGCCAGCAGCCAAGAGAGCGGGGACATCGATGAGCAGTTCTTC. Translated, it gives CASSQESGDIDEQFF.

This clonotype showed up many times. The chain uses TRBV24-1 and TRBJ1-2; D unresolved. V lost 5 bases, J lost 0 bases, and 12 bases lay in between. The length of the CDR3 is 15 residues. Germline V gene sequence: CDR1 KGHDR, CDR2 SFDVKD. CDR3 loop: CATSGPSGANYGYTF. CDR3 sequence (DNA): TGTGCCACCAGTGGTCCCTCAGGAGCTAACTATGGCTACACCTTC.

This clonotype appeared many times. The rearrangement joins TRBV7-6 to TRBJ2-1, with 14 bases lining up with TRBD2. There are 18 residues in the CDR3. Germline V gene lookup returns CDR1 SGHVS and CDR2 FNYEAQ. Unmatched junction bases numbered 6, after V lost 1 base and J lost 4 bases. The CDR3 region is CASSLVGTSGGPYNEQFF. The CDR3 DNA follows: TGTGCCAGCAGCTTAGTCGGGACTAGCGGGGGTCCTTACAATGAGCAGTTCTTC.

In this sample, this clonotype turned up many times. J is TRBJ2-2 and V is TRBV24-1, with 7 bases matching TRBD2. In germline, CDR1 is KGHDR, CDR2 SFDVKD. The CDR3 is 14 residues long. V lost 9 bases, J lost 3 bases, and 6 bases stayed unmatched. The CDR3 protein is CATRAGVDTGELFF. The CDR3 coding sequence is TGTGCCACCCGTGCGGGGGTTGACACCGGGGAGCTGTTTTTT.

This clonotype was observed at least ten times. CDR3 nucleotides: TGTGCCACCAGCAACGGACGTAGCTCCTACAATGAGCAGTTCTTC. This sequence encodes CATSNGRSSYNEQFF. The chain combines TRBV15 with TRBJ2-1; D not certain. V was pared by 4 bases and J by 0 bases, with 10 bases between. CDR1 is LNHNV, CDR2 YYDKDF, per germline (reference sequence). The CDR3 runs to 15 residues. The complete variable domain, with remaining parts taken from reference TRBV15 and TRBJ2-1, reads DAMVIQNPRYQVTQFGKPVTLSCSQTLNHNVMYWYQQKSSQAPKLLFHYYDKDFNNEADTPDNFQSRRPNTSFCFLDIRSPGLGDTAMYLCATSNGRSSYNEQFFGPGTRLTVL.

This chain connects TRBV21-1 to TRBJ2-6; TRBD1, the table's D call, was not compared with the DNA. TRBV21-1 is a pseudogene locus. The CDR3 loop spans 19 amino acids. CDR3 sequence (DNA): TGTGCCAGCAGCAAACAGGTCCCGGACAGGGCCTCTGGGGCCAACGTCCTGACTTTC. Protein product: CASSKQVPDRASGANVLTF.

This clonotype showed up many times. The V call is TRBV18, the J call TRBJ1-3; D unclear. The V end was cut by 3 bases, the J end by 0 bases, with 9 bases between. The CDR3 runs to 15 residues. The germline gives CDR1 KGHSH, CDR2 LQKENI. The DNA for the CDR3 is TGTGCCAGCTCACCCTCACATAGCTCTGGAAACACCATATATTTT. This translates into CASSPSHSSGNTIYF.

In its sample, this clonotype was seen many times. CDR3 nucleotides: TGTGCCAGCAGTGATGGGAGGGGAAACACCGGGGAGCTGTTTTTT. Amino acids: CASSDGRGNTGELFF. The chain combines TRBV6-1 with TRBJ2-2; the match to TRBD2 covers 7 bases. From germline, CDR1 is MNHNS and CDR2 SASEGT. The CDR3 consists of 15 residues. Trimming removed 3 bases from V and 2 bases from J; junction bases left unmatched: 3.

In this sample, this clonotype turned up many times. This chain links TRBV11-2 with TRBJ2-5; no clear D gene. This CDR3 spans 16 amino acids. Germline CDR1 SGHAT, CDR2 FQNNGV. V lost 4 bases and J 2 bases, leaving 17 bases between the germline ends. The CDR3 loop is CASSSYAYISQETQYF. CDR3 nucleotide sequence: TGTGCCAGCAGCTCATATGCCTACATATCACAAGAGACCCAGTACTTC.

This clonotype was recorded at least ten times. V gene TRBV20-1 combines with J gene TRBJ2-3; D remains unclear. V lost 3 bases, J lost 0 bases, and 10 bases lay in between. The CDR3 covers 14 residues. Germline lookup yields CDR1 DFQATT and CDR2 SNEGSKA (reference sequence). CDR3 region: CSARRTRSTDTQYF. CDR3 DNA sequence: TGCAGTGCTAGGCGGACCAGGAGCACAGATACGCAGTATTTT.

The table lists this clonotype with a few counts. One end of the junction is discordant with germline, which a read error may explain. The chain couples TRBV5-6 to TRBJ2-3; D not resolved. The CDR3 is 14 amino acids. Germline CDR1 and CDR2: SGHDT and YYEEEE. The CDR3 spells CAISSGLADSEQYF. CDR3 coding DNA: TGTGCCATCAGCTCCGGGCTCGCGGATTCTGAGCAGTATTTT.